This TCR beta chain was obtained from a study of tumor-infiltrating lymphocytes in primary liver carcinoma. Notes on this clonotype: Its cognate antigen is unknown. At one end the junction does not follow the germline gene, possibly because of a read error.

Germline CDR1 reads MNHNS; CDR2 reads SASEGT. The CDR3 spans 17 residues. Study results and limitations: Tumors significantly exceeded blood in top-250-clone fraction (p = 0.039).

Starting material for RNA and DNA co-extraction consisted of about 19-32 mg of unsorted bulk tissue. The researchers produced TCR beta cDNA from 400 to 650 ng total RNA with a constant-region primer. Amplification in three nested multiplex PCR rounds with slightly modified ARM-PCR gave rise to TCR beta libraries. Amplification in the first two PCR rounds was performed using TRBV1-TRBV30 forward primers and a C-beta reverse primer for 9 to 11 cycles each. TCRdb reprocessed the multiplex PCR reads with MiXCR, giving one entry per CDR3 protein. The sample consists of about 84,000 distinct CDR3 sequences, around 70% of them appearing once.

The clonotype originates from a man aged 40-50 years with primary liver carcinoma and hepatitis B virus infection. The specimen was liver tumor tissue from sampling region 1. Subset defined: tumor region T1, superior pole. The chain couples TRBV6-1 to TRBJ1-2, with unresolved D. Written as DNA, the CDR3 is TGTGGCAGCAGTATACGACCGTTCGGGGTAGCGAACTATGGCTACACCTTC. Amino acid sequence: CGSSIRPFGVANYGYTF.